These T cell receptor beta chains were read from a single sample in a study of blood T cell repertoires in COVID-19. Libraries were prepared by immunoSEQ multiplex PCR; TCRdb keeps only in-frame clonotypes and omits some of them. The sample contains approximately 250,000 clones, about 88% of which appear only once. What was sequenced was peripheral blood. These receptor sequences come from a man between 18 and 29 years old with active or convalescent COVID-19. CDR3s leave out the opening cysteine and the closing phenylalanine or tryptophan. The order of the fields is V gene, J gene, CDR3 protein.

V: TRBV7-8
J: TRBJ2-3
CDR3: ASRRGAGGLDTQY

V: TRBV7-8
J: TRBJ1-1
CDR3: ASSGWTGLNTEAF

V: TRBV19
J: TRBJ2-7
CDR3: ASGEAGATYEQY

V: TRBV19
J: TRBJ2-7
CDR3: ASSRTGDEIYEQY

V: TRBV28
J: TRBJ1-1
CDR3: ASSEQVEAF

V: TRBV6-6
J: TRBJ1-5
CDR3: ASSLQGSSNQPQH

V: TRBV7-9
J: TRBJ2-1
CDR3: ASSLGVGGHGYNEQF

V: TRBV27
J: TRBJ1-5
CDR3: ASRPGTGLMLNQPQH

V: TRBV12-3/TRBV12-4
J: TRBJ2-3
CDR3: ASSLYGLDTQY

V: TRBV19
J: TRBJ1-1
CDR3: ASSISAGGSDEAF

V: TRBV7-2
J: TRBJ1-2
CDR3: ASSLRISGGVDYGYT

V: TRBV5-1
J: TRBJ2-3
CDR3: ASSLEVGGDTQY

V: TRBV3-1/TRBV3-2
J: TRBJ2-7
CDR3: ASSPGTGTYEQY

V: TRBV6-5
J: TRBJ1-5
CDR3: ASRDRGRGYQPQH

V: TRBV24-1
J: TRBJ2-3
CDR3: ATSDYLPLAGGSTDTQY

V: TRBV14
J: TRBJ2-7
CDR3: ASSSERQDPYEQY

V: TRBV24-1
J: TRBJ1-5
CDR3: ATSVKGGIQPQH

V: TRBV30
J: TRBJ2-4
CDR3: AWSGGVTKY

V: TRBV2
J: TRBJ2-7
CDR3: ASRRGGYEQY

V: TRBV3-1/TRBV3-2
J: TRBJ1-1
CDR3: ASSQGGETEAF

V: TRBV28
J: TRBJ1-5
CDR3: ASSLYAGTQH

V: TRBV6-2/TRBV6-3
J: TRBJ2-1
CDR3: ASSQLAGGSGEQF

V: TRBV2
J: TRBJ1-2
CDR3: ASNRGREGYT

V: TRBV2
J: TRBJ2-6
CDR3: ASSEAVTVSGANVLT

V: TRBV10-1
J: TRBJ2-2
CDR3: ASSESGGLGELF

V: TRBV7-3
J: TRBJ1-2
CDR3: ASSSDSTKNYGYT

V: TRBV19
J: TRBJ2-2
CDR3: ASRTGQNTGELF

V: TRBV28
J: TRBJ1-2
CDR3: ASSFVSGGAPGYT

V: TRBV11-2
J: TRBJ1-2
CDR3: ASSLGVANGYT

V: TRBV6-2/TRBV6-3
J: TRBJ2-1
CDR3: ASSYSRVKQF

V: TRBV5-1
J: TRBJ1-2
CDR3: ASSLDSVQANYGYT

V: TRBV2
J: TRBJ2-2
CDR3: ASRQWASGELF

V: TRBV5-1
J: TRBJ2-3
CDR3: ASSLEGDTQY

V: TRBV12-3/TRBV12-4
J: TRBJ2-3
CDR3: ASSIRGWDTQY

V: TRBV2
J: TRBJ2-3
CDR3: ASSSEAQVGDTQY

V: TRBV18
J: TRBJ2-3
CDR3: ASSMTSTDTQY

V: TRBV2
J: TRBJ2-5
CDR3: ASSDLGQGIETQY

V: TRBV2
J: TRBJ1-2
CDR3: ASSATEQGANGYT

V: TRBV4-1
J: TRBJ1-2
CDR3: ASSLIQGASYGYT

V: TRBV5-1
J: TRBJ2-7
CDR3: ASSLAARIGAYEQY

V: TRBV9
J: TRBJ1-1
CDR3: ASSSKASMAGAF

V: TRBV11-2
J: TRBJ2-3
CDR3: ASSLWPTDTQY

V: TRBV27
J: TRBJ1-3
CDR3: ASSWTGILNSGNTIY

V: TRBV6-6
J: TRBJ2-1
CDR3: ASSYSINRDEQF

V: TRBV29-1
J: TRBJ1-1
CDR3: SVAGGADAEAF

V: TRBV6-5
J: TRBJ2-7
CDR3: ASSYGPVYEQY

V: TRBV12-5
J: TRBJ1-6
CDR3: ASATEPGQRLH

V: TRBV7-2
J: TRBJ1-2
CDR3: ASSLDGFTGFTTYGYT

V: TRBV2
J: TRBJ1-3
CDR3: AGGFVSGNTIY

V: TRBV4-1
J: TRBJ1-5
CDR3: ASSQGLVMTGRQPQH

V: TRBV10-1
J: TRBJ1-4
CDR3: ARHTGGKIEKLF

V: TRBV27
J: TRBJ1-1
CDR3: ASSLSGRASAEAF

V: TRBV10-3
J: TRBJ1-1
CDR3: AISGPGQGDTEAF